These T cell receptor beta chains were read from a single sample in a study of Ad26.COV2.S vaccination and SARS-CoV-2 variants. Some clones are missing from TCRdb's copy, which holds only in-frame ones; the method was immunoSEQ multiplex PCR. The repertoire holds about 100,000 clones, with less than 85% as singletons. Sequencing used peripheral blood, obtained after recovery from COVID-19. The receptor set was obtained from a human donor who had recovered from COVID-19. The CDR3 runs from the conserved cysteine through the conserved F or W. A D gene is named only where the DNA matches it firmly. Expanded clones are given a class, and other clones once, few, many or no size at all.

D: .; V: TRBV4-1; J: TRBJ2-2; size: .; CDR3: CASSQIASGTGELFF; DNA: TGCGCCAGCAGCCAAATAGCGTCGGGAACCGGGGAGCTGTTTTTT
D: .; V: TRBV7-2; J: TRBJ1-1; size: .; CDR3: CASSLDRNTEAFF; DNA: TGTGCCAGCAGCTTAGACAGGAACACTGAAGCTTTCTTT
D: .; V: TRBV11-1; J: TRBJ1-2; size: few; CDR3: CASREAGREDGYTF; DNA: TGTGCCAGCAGAGAAGCGGGACGGGAGGATGGCTACACCTTC
D: TRBD1; V: TRBV10-3; J: TRBJ2-3; size: .; CDR3: CAIDRGTTDTQYF; DNA: TGTGCCATAGACAGGGGTACCACAGATACGCAGTATTTT
D: TRBD2; V: TRBV30; J: TRBJ2-7; size: .; CDR3: CAWRFLGSGGSYEQYF; DNA: TGTGCCTGGAGATTTCTCGGATCGGGGGGTTCCTACGAGCAGTACTTC
D: .; V: TRBV4-3; J: TRBJ2-7; size: .; CDR3: CASSQDGGRTAPYEQYF; DNA: TGCGCCAGCAGCCAAGATGGGGGGAGGACGGCACCCTACGAGCAGTACTTC
D: .; V: TRBV10-2; J: TRBJ1-2; size: .; CDR3: CASSGARGSTF; DNA: TGCGCCAGCAGTGGGGCCCGGGGGAGCACCTTC
D: .; V: TRBV15; J: TRBJ2-7; size: once; CDR3: CATSSTGYEQYF; DNA: TGTGCCACCAGCAGTACAGGTTACGAGCAGTACTTC
D: TRBD1; V: TRBV11-1; J: TRBJ2-7; size: .; CDR3: CASSPQGGHEQYF; DNA: TGTGCCAGCAGCCCCCAAGGGGGCCACGAGCAGTACTTC
D: TRBD2; V: TRBV5-4; J: TRBJ2-7; size: .; CDR3: CASSPARGGGPSEQYF; DNA: TGTGCCAGCAGCCCGGCCAGGGGCGGGGGGCCTAGCGAGCAGTACTTC
D: .; V: TRBV2; J: TRBJ2-7; size: .; CDR3: CASNGGDSYEQYF; DNA: TGTGCCAGCAATGGCGGGGATTCCTACGAGCAGTACTTC
D: .; V: TRBV29-1; J: TRBJ2-5; size: .; CDR3: CSVELPNRYQETQYF; DNA: TGCAGCGTTGAGCTACCGAACAGGTACCAAGAGACCCAGTACTTC
D: TRBD1; V: TRBV7-9; J: TRBJ1-2; size: .; CDR3: CASSHRGYDYGYTF; DNA: TGTGCCAGCAGTCACAGGGGATACGACTATGGCTACACCTTC
D: .; V: TRBV7-9; J: TRBJ2-1; size: once; CDR3: CASSYRSQSYNEQFF; DNA: TGTGCCAGCAGCTACCGATCCCAGTCCTACAATGAGCAGTTCTTC
D: .; V: TRBV2; J: TRBJ1-3; size: .; CDR3: CASSEWGGNTIYF; DNA: TGTGCCAGCAGTGAATGGGGTGGAAACACCATATATTTT
D: .; V: TRBV6-1; J: TRBJ1-2; size: .; CDR3: CASSAPGTSSNYGYTF; DNA: TGTGCCAGCAGTGCCCCTGGGACGTCAAGCAACTATGGCTACACCTTC
D: .; V: TRBV6-2/TRBV6-3; J: TRBJ2-3; size: .; CDR3: CASSLLKRTDTQYF; DNA: TGTGCCAGCAGTCTACTTAAGAGGACAGATACGCAGTATTTT
D: TRBD1; V: TRBV27; J: TRBJ2-7; size: .; CDR3: CASSRDRGYYEQYF; DNA: TGTGCCAGCAGCCGGGACAGGGGGTACTACGAGCAGTACTTC
D: .; V: TRBV13; J: TRBJ2-7; size: .; CDR3: CASSLGLATTYEQYF; DNA: TGTGCCAGCAGCTTAGGCCTAGCGACTACTTACGAGCAGTACTTC
D: .; V: TRBV12-3/TRBV12-4; J: TRBJ1-1; size: .; CDR3: CASSFWENTEAFF; DNA: TGTGCCAGCAGTTTTTGGGAGAACACTGAAGCTTTCTTT
D: .; V: TRBV5-1; J: TRBJ2-3; size: .; CDR3: CASSLVAIGSDTQYF; DNA: TGCGCCAGCAGCTTGGTGGCTATAGGTTCAGATACGCAGTATTTT
D: TRBD1; V: TRBV2; J: TRBJ1-6; size: .; CDR3: CASRGQDNSPLHF; DNA: TGTGCCAGCAGGGGACAGGATAATTCACCCCTCCACTTT
D: .; V: TRBV10-1; J: TRBJ2-5; size: .; CDR3: CASSDRGSPQETQYF; DNA: TGCGCCAGCAGTGACAGGGGCAGCCCCCAAGAGACCCAGTACTTC
D: .; V: TRBV9; J: TRBJ2-7; size: few; CDR3: CASSVDVAAGEQYF; DNA: TGTGCCAGCAGCGTAGATGTGGCGGCGGGTGAGCAGTACTTC
D: .; V: TRBV5-6; J: TRBJ1-1; size: .; CDR3: CASSLVYVNTEAFF; DNA: TGTGCCAGCAGCTTGGTGTACGTCAACACTGAAGCTTTCTTT
D: TRBD2; V: TRBV5-1; J: TRBJ2-1; size: few; CDR3: CASSLGTSGVNEQFF; DNA: TGCGCCAGCAGCTTGGGGACTAGCGGGGTCAATGAGCAGTTCTTC